These 32 T cell receptor beta chains share one sample of origin, sequenced in a study of cytomegalovirus exposure and HLA in healthy donors. The PCR had 60 Vbeta and 13 Jbeta primers. Libraries were prepared by immunoSEQ multiplex PCR; TCRdb keeps only in-frame clonotypes and omits some of them. The sample contains roughly 200,000 clones, 65% to 80% of which appear only once. Sample: PBMCs. The receptors were sampled from a woman in her 30s in good health and CMV-seropositive.

This rearrangement joins TRBV4-1 to TRBJ2-7; 8 nucleotides match TRBD1. Germline values: CDR1 MGHRA, CDR2 YSYEKL. The V and J ends lost 1 base and 5 bases, in that order; junction bases with no gene match: 7. The CDR3 runs 15 residues. CDR3 nucleotide sequence: TGCGCCAGCAGCCAAGCGGGCAGGGGGCGAAACGAGCAGTACTTC. This translates into CASSQAGRGRNEQYF.

This chain uses TRBV7-2 with TRBJ2-2; D not resolved. Germline assignment: CDR1 SGHTA and CDR2 FQGNSA. V dropped 2 bases and J dropped 8 bases, with 9 bases sitting between them. This CDR3 contains 13 residues. CDR3 protein: CASSLYRVGELFF. The CDR3 region has the DNA TGTGCCAGCAGCTTATATCGGGTTGGGGAGCTGTTTTTT.

The chain couples TRBV9 to TRBJ2-3; D possibly corresponds to TRBD2 (6 bases). CDR1 is SGDLS and CDR2 is YYNGEE in the germline V gene. This CDR3 region has 15 residues. Trimming stripped 0 bases from V and 6 bases from J, with 14 bases between. The CDR3 is CASSVGGLGLDTQYF. CDR3 sequence (DNA): TGTGCCAGCAGCGTAGGGGGACTGGGCCTGGATACGCAGTATTTT.

The chain combines TRBV28 with TRBJ2-6, with 10 bases identical to TRBD1. The ends lost 3 bases at V and 4 bases at J; junction bases unmatched: 18. CDR1 is MDHEN, CDR2 SYDVKM, per germline. CDR3 size: 21 residues. This CDR3 reads CASSLTVGDRGRIVGANVLTF. Written as DNA, the CDR3 is TGTGCCAGCAGTTTGACGGTAGGCGACAGGGGGCGCATAGTGGGGGCCAACGTCCTGACTTTC.

CDR3 residues: CASPPGGRVTEAFF. The CDR3 coding sequence is TGTGCCAGCCCTCCCGGGGGGAGGGTTACTGAAGCTTTCTTT. This chain uses TRBV2 with TRBJ1-1; TRBD1 might be the D (5 bases). V lost 8 bases to trimming and J lost 5 bases, with 18 bases between them. CDR1 is SNHLY and CDR2 is FYNNEI in the germline V gene. The CDR3 loop spans 14 amino acids.

The J gene is TRBJ2-1, the V gene TRBV5-1; 11 bases are a match to TRBD1. Losses at the gene ends were 4 bases for V and 4 bases for J; bases not matched to a gene: 7. Germline V lookup: CDR1 SGHRS, CDR2 YFSETQ. CDR3 size: 16 residues. CDR3 in amino acids: CASSRGQGGFYNEQFF. DNA of the CDR3: TGCGCCAGCAGCAGGGGACAGGGGGGCTTTTACAATGAGCAGTTCTTC.

This sequence joins TRBV9 and TRBJ2-6, with 8 bases identical to TRBD1. J gave up 2 bases and V 3 bases, and 1 base lay outside the gene matches. Germline CDR1 reads SGDLS; CDR2 reads YYNGEE. The CDR3 has 15 amino acids. The CDR3, as DNA: TGTGCCAGCAGCGACAGGGGGGCTGGGGCCAACGTCCTGACTTTC. Translated, it gives CASSDRGAGANVLTF.

The chain combines TRBV5-4 with TRBJ2-3, with TRBD1 as a possible D gene (5 bases). Germline V gives CDR1 SGHNT, CDR2 YYREEE (reference sequence). The CDR3 runs 15 residues. The ends were cut back, 1 base at V and 2 bases at J, with 11 bases in the middle. DNA of the CDR3: TGTGCCAGCAGCTTGAGGGGCAGGTCCACAGATACGCAGTATTTT. Translating gives CASSLRGRSTDTQYF. The variable domain in full, completed from reference TRBV5-4 and TRBJ2-3, reads ETGVTQSPTHLIKTRGQQVTLRCSSQSGHNTVSWYQQALGQGPQFIFQYYREEENGRGNFPPRFSGLQFPNYSSELNVNALELDDSALYLCASSLRGRSTDTQYFGPGTRLTVL.

This clone was counted between two and nine times. This chain connects TRBV25-1 to TRBJ2-7; D is perhaps TRBD2 (6 bases). V lost 1 base, J lost 5 bases, and 12 bases lay in between. Germline V CDR1 and CDR2: MGHDK, SYGVNS. The CDR3 loop spans 14 amino acids. CDR3 in DNA: TGTGCCAGCAGTGAATTGCAGGACTACCACGAGCAGTACTTC. Translating it yields CASSELQDYHEQYF.

The CDR3 here is CASSDPTQLHTEAFF. Written as DNA, the CDR3 is TGTGCCAGCAGTGACCCGACACAACTGCACACTGAAGCTTTCTTT. The chain links TRBV25-1 to TRBJ1-1; D is unclear. The CDR3 extends over 15 amino acids. V was cut by 3 bases and J by 3 bases, with 14 bases left in between. Germline CDR1 is MGHDK and CDR2 is SYGVNS.

V and J are TRBV15 and TRBJ2-4; D is uncertain. CDR3 size: 15 residues. CDR1 is LNHNV and CDR2 is YYDKDF in the germline V gene (reference sequence). V was shortened by 0 bases and J by 3 bases, with 9 bases between the two germline ends. CDR3 nucleotide sequence: TGTGCCACCAGCAGAGAAATTTCGGGCAAAAACATTCAGTACTTC. It is translated as CATSREISGKNIQYF.

This chain links TRBV5-6 with TRBJ2-3, with a possible D match to TRBD1 (5 bases). The CDR3 consists of 14 residues. CDR1 and CDR2 from the germline V gene are SGHDT and YYEEEE. V was cut by 4 bases and J by 8 bases, with 17 bases left in between. CDR3 sequence (DNA): TGTGCCAGCAGCCCAAGGGGATACCTTCGTACGCAGTATTTT. This codes for CASSPRGYLRTQYF. The complete variable domain, with remaining parts taken from reference TRBV5-6 and TRBJ2-3, reads DAGVTQSPTHLIKTRGQQVTLRCSPKSGHDTVSWYQQALGQGPQFIFQYYEEEERQRGNFPDRFSGHQFPNYSSELNVNALLLGDSALYLCASSPRGYLRTQYFGPGTRLTVL.

This clone came up once. This sequence joins TRBV14 and TRBJ2-7, with D tentatively TRBD2 (6 bases). V shed 2 bases and J shed 6 bases, with 8 bases lying between them. The CDR3 runs to 12 residues. CDR1 SGHDN and CDR2 FVKESK come from the germline V gene. CDR3 residues: CASSQYGGEQYF. The CDR3 DNA reads as TGTGCCAGCAGCCAATACGGGGGCGAGCAGTACTTC. The whole variable domain, remainder taken from reference TRBV14 and TRBJ2-7, is EAGVTQFPSHSVIEKGQTVTLRCDPISGHDNLYWYRRVMGKEIKFLLHFVKESKQDESGMPNNRFLAERTGGTYSTLKVQPAELEDSGVYFCASSQYGGEQYFGPGTRLTVT.

The chain carries TRBV5-5 and TRBJ1-4; 8 bases fit TRBD1. CDR1 and CDR2 from the germline V gene are SGHKS and YYEKEE (reference sequence). This CDR3 is built from 14 residues. V gave up 5 bases and J gave up 8 bases; unmatched junction bases: 8. CDR3 residues: CASSPGQGWEKLFF. CDR3 nucleotides: TGTGCCAGCAGTCCTGGACAGGGTTGGGAAAAACTGTTTTTT.

V usage is TRBV19 and J usage is TRBJ1-1; D is undetermined. CDR3 length: 14 amino acids. CDR1 and CDR2 from the germline V gene are LNHDA and SQIVND (reference sequence). V lost 5 bases and J lost 5, with 15 bases in between. The CDR3 DNA sequence: TGTGCCAGTAGTCCCGAGGGCCCGAGAACTGAAGCTTTCTTT. Residues: CASSPEGPRTEAFF.

This clone was found a few times. J is TRBJ2-1 and V is TRBV12-5; 13 bases agree with TRBD2. V was pared by 7 bases and J by 5 bases, with 5 bases of the junction left unmatched. CDR3 length: 15 amino acids. Per the germline V gene, CDR1 is LGHNT and CDR2 is FRNRAP. The DNA for the CDR3 is TGTGCTAGTGCATCGGGACTAGCGGGACACAATGAGCAGTTCTTC. Residues: CASASGLAGHNEQFF.

This clone was counted only a few times. The J gene is TRBJ2-7, the V gene TRBV2; D might be TRBD1 (6 bases). CDR1 and CDR2 (germline): SNHLY, FYNNEI. V dropped 4 bases and J dropped 3 bases, with 10 bases sitting between them. The CDR3 has 13 amino acids. In DNA, the CDR3 is TGTGCCAGCAGTGTTGAGGACAGCTACGAGCAGTACTTC. Its translation is CASSVEDSYEQYF.

In its sample, this clone was seen a few times. The rearrangement joins TRBV10-1 to TRBJ2-2; TRBD2 aligns across 14 bases. The length of the CDR3 is 18 residues. Trimming took 4 bases from V and 1 from J; bases not matched to a gene: 5. Germline V gene data show CDR1 as WNHNN and CDR2 as SYGVQD (reference sequence). In DNA, the CDR3 is TGCGCCAGCAGTGCGGGACTAGCGGGGGCGAGGAACACCGGGGAGCTGTTTTTT. Translated, it gives CASSAGLAGARNTGELFF.

This clone has more than one count but fewer than ten. The V gene is TRBV12-5, the J gene TRBJ2-7; D perhaps matches TRBD2 (6 bases). The germline V gene has CDR1 LGHNT and CDR2 FRNRAP. This CDR3 contains 10 residues. The CDR3 spells CAPAGYEQYF. The CDR3 DNA reads TGTGCCCCGGCGGGGTACGAGCAGTACTTC.

J is TRBJ1-1 and V is TRBV7-9; TRBD1 agrees at 8 bases. CDR3 size: 17 residues. Germline-derived CDR1 and CDR2 are SEHNR and FQNEAQ (reference sequence). Losses at the gene ends were 1 base for V and 0 bases for J; bases not matched to a gene: 7. In nucleotides, the CDR3 is TGTGCCAGCAGCTTAGAGGGGACAGGTTTTATGAACACTGAAGCTTTCTTT. Amino acids: CASSLEGTGFMNTEAFF.

This clone was seen a few times. The chain uses TRBV5-1 and TRBJ1-4; 10 bases align to TRBD1. Germline values: CDR1 SGHRS, CDR2 YFSETQ. The CDR3 has 14 amino acids. V trimming: 2 bases; J trimming: 6 bases; junction bases outside the gene matches: 1. CDR3 coding DNA: TGCGCCAGCAGCTTAGGGACAGGGGATGAAAAACTGTTTTTT. Translation: CASSLGTGDEKLFF.

This clone was detected once. V gene TRBV28 combines with J gene TRBJ1-6, with 7 nucleotides matching TRBD1. The germline V gene encodes CDR1 MDHEN and CDR2 SYDVKM. The CDR3 spans 16 residues. V lost 4 bases to trimming and J lost 7 bases; unmatched junction nucleotides: 10. The CDR3 sequence: CASSYPRGQPNSPLHF. CDR3 DNA sequence: TGTGCCAGCAGTTATCCCAGGGGACAGCCGAATTCACCCCTCCACTTT. The whole variable domain, remainder taken from reference TRBV28 and TRBJ1-6, is DVKVTQSSRYLVKRTGEKVFLECVQDMDHENMFWYRQDPGLGLRLIYFSYDVKMKEKGDIPEGYSVSREKKERFSLILESASTNQTSMYLCASSYPRGQPNSPLHFGNGTRLTVT.

This clone showed up just once. This chain joins TRBV11-2 and TRBJ2-1; possibly TRBD2 for D (6 bases). Germline CDR1 and CDR2: SGHAT and FQNNGV. The CDR3 extends over 17 amino acids. The germline V and J ends were trimmed by 5 bases and 2 bases, with 19 bases remaining between them. This chain's CDR3 is CASSEGVRGTAYNEQFF. The DNA of the CDR3 is TGTGCCAGCAGCGAGGGAGTACGCGGGACCGCCTACAATGAGCAGTTCTTC.

The chain joins TRBV18 to TRBJ1-1; D ambiguous. The length of the CDR3 is 16 residues. The germline V gene encodes CDR1 KGHSH and CDR2 LQKENI. The V end was cut by 0 bases, the J end by 0 bases, with 11 bases between. The CDR3 nucleotides read TGTGCCAGCTCACCACCGCGAAGTTCTGTGAACACTGAAGCTTTCTTT. Translating it yields CASSPPRSSVNTEAFF.

In nucleotides, the CDR3 is TGTGCCAGCAGGCGACAGGGTTCATACAATGAGCAGTTCTTC. It encodes CASRRQGSYNEQFF. The chain employs TRBV28 and TRBJ2-1; 7 bases are shared with TRBD1. The length of the CDR3 is 14 residues. Germline V CDR1 and CDR2: MDHEN, SYDVKM. V gave up 6 bases and J gave up 4 bases; unmatched junction bases: 6.

V is TRBV11-2 and J is TRBJ1-2; D perhaps matches TRBD1 (6 bases). In germline, CDR1 is SGHAT, CDR2 FQNNGV. There are 15 residues in the CDR3. V lost 4 bases to trimming and J lost 7 bases, with 19 bases between them. The chain's CDR3 is CASSSSRGARSGYTF. For the CDR3, the DNA is TGTGCCAGCAGCTCCTCGCGGGGGGCGAGGAGTGGCTACACCTTC.

The rearrangement links TRBV29-1 to TRBJ2-2; 9 positions agree with TRBD1. The CDR3 consists of 14 residues. V dropped 6 bases and J dropped 2; count of bases not matched to a gene: 4. Germline-derived CDR1 and CDR2 are SQVTM and ANQGSEA. CDR3 sequence reads: CSVKQGANTGELFF. In nucleotides, the CDR3 is TGCAGCGTCAAACAGGGGGCTAACACCGGGGAGCTGTTTTTT.

The V and J genes are TRBV7-6 and TRBJ2-7, with 10 positions matching TRBD1. This CDR3 has 14 amino acids. The ends lost 5 bases at V and 7 bases at J; junction bases unmatched: 8. Germline V CDR1 and CDR2: SGHVS, FNYEAQ. CDR3 DNA sequence: TGTGCCAGCAGCGTGGGACAGGGGCCCCTGGAGCAGTACTTC. The encoded protein is CASSVGQGPLEQYF.

This chain joins TRBV2 and TRBJ2-7; 7 nucleotides match TRBD1. The CDR3 covers 14 residues. The ends lost 5 bases at V and 0 bases at J; junction bases unmatched: 4. The germline CDR1 and CDR2 sequences are SNHLY and FYNNEI. CDR3 amino acids: CASSSQGDSYEQYF. The CDR3 DNA is TGTGCCAGCAGTAGCCAGGGGGACTCCTACGAGCAGTACTTC.

This clone occurred a few times. The chain couples TRBV2 to TRBJ1-1, with 10 bases that match TRBD1. From germline, CDR1 is SNHLY and CDR2 FYNNEI. J was trimmed by 5 bases and V by 7 bases; bases with no gene match: 4. This CDR3 spans 13 amino acids. CDR3 sequence reads: CASKTGGGTEAFF. The DNA for the CDR3 is TGTGCCAGCAAGACAGGGGGCGGGACTGAAGCTTTCTTT.

The chain combines TRBV6-4 with TRBJ2-3; D might be TRBD1 (6 bases). The CDR3 extends over 15 amino acids. Between the trimmed V and J ends, which lost 6 bases and 4 bases, there was a span of 17 bases. Germline V gene sequence: CDR1 MRHNA, CDR2 SNTAGT. The CDR3 spells CASRGRGLRADTQYF. The CDR3 nucleotides are TGTGCCAGCAGGGGCAGGGGTCTTCGAGCAGATACGCAGTATTTT.

V gene TRBV7-6 combines with J gene TRBJ1-3, with D unresolved. Germline assignment: CDR1 SGHVS and CDR2 FNYEAQ. This CDR3 has 17 amino acids. Trimming stripped 1 base from V and 0 bases from J, with 13 bases between. The DNA of the CDR3 is TGTGCCAGCAGCTTAGGATCGGGAGGAAGCTCTGGAAACACCATATATTTT. Encoded protein: CASSLGSGGSSGNTIYF.